This T cell receptor beta chain originates from a study of radiation and T cells in renal cell carcinoma. About the study: Nephrectomy followed 15 Gy stereotactic body radiation by 4 weeks.

On this clone itself: Antigen unknown.

Time point defined: baseline pretreatment blood. Treatment reported: 15 Gy SBRT to primary tumor, nephrectomy 4 weeks later. The patient's renal cell carcinoma had clear cell pathology. V lost 4 bases, J lost 4 bases, and 15 bases lay in between. CDR3 length equals 14 residues. CDR1 is SGHKS and CDR2 is YYEKEE in the germline V gene (reference sequence). Generated by immunoSEQ multiplex PCR, the TCRdb table keeps only in-frame clones and is missing some. The data hold 150,000 or so clones, with 88% observed a single time. Findings and caveats of the study: Baseline intratumoral clonotype presence is unknown without pretreatment biopsies. In blood, top tumor clones expanded by 2 weeks, shrinking by 4.

This specimen was blood, taken from a patient whose treatment included radiotherapy and nephrectomy. The receptor was isolated from an older woman with renal cell carcinoma. The chain couples TRBV5-5 to TRBJ2-7; unclear D gene. Here the CDR3 reads CASSQLGVGYEQYF. CDR3 nucleotide sequence: TGTGCCAGCAGCCAACTTGGGGTGGGGTACGAGCAGTACTTC. The whole variable domain, filled in from reference TRBV5-5 and TRBJ2-7, reads DAGVTQSPTHLIKTRGQQVTLRCSPISGHKSVSWYQQVLGQGPQFIFQYYEKEERGRGNFPDRFSARQFPNYSSELNVNALLLGDSALYLCASSQLGVGYEQYFGPGTRLTVT.